This T cell receptor (beta chain) was captured in a study of T cells expressing NK-cell markers. Overall study results and limits: Of CD8+ T cells, about 1.0-8% belonged to dominant NKG2C+ clonotypes in several donors.

Comment on this clonotype: The antigen is unknown.

CDR1 and CDR2 from the germline V gene are SGHAT and FQNNGV. This CDR3 comprises 16 residues. TCRdb reprocessed the 5' RACE reads and stores each CDR3 protein as one record, lacking DNA. The sample's table shows a few hundred thousand distinct CDR3 sequences. This chain uses TRBV11-2 with TRBJ2-1; TCRdb's D call, TRBD1, is unchecked because there is no DNA. The clonotype was recovered from a woman aged 50 to 65 in good health. The sequenced sample was blood T cells: a sorted CD56 or NKG2C T cell subset, CD4+ or CD8+ T cells, or bulk PBMC T cells (not recorded which). The CDR3 here is CASSLGYPAGNNEQFF.